The 2 T cell receptor beta chains below all came from one sample that was sequenced in a study of T cells in Graves' hyperthyroidism and ophthalmopathy. Amplified regions were TCR beta CDR3 sequences from RNA transcripts. A first-round RT-PCR of the TCR CDR3 used the HTBI primer set. TCRdb processed the multiplex PCR reads anew with MiXCR; each CDR3 protein has one entry. Among about 420,000 distinct CDR3 sequences listed, around a sixth were seen once. The specimen was blood. The receptors were sampled from a woman between 18 and 29 years old with Graves' hyperthyroidism.

At least ten counts were recorded for this clonotype. CDR3 loop: CASSHRIAGGRPNGELFF. As DNA, the CDR3 is TGTGCCAGCAGCCACCGAATAGCGGGGGGCCGTCCGAACGGGGAGCTGTTTTTT. V is TRBV7-2 and J is TRBJ2-2; 10 bases line up with TRBD2. After removal of 5 bases from V and 7 bases from J, the junction contained 16 bases not matched to a gene. CDR3 length: 18 residues. Germline V CDR1 and CDR2: SGHTA, FQGNSA.

There are many counts of this clonotype. The V call is TRBV7-9, the J call TRBJ1-6, with a weak D call TRBD1 (6 bases). Between the trimmed V and J ends, which lost 5 bases and 7 bases, there was a span of 15 bases. CDR1 is SEHNR and CDR2 is FQNEAQ in the germline V gene (reference sequence). This CDR3 has 15 residues. The CDR3 protein is CASSATGGLNSPLHF. The CDR3 bases are TGTGCCAGCAGCGCGACCGGGGGGCTCAATTCACCCCTCCACTTT.